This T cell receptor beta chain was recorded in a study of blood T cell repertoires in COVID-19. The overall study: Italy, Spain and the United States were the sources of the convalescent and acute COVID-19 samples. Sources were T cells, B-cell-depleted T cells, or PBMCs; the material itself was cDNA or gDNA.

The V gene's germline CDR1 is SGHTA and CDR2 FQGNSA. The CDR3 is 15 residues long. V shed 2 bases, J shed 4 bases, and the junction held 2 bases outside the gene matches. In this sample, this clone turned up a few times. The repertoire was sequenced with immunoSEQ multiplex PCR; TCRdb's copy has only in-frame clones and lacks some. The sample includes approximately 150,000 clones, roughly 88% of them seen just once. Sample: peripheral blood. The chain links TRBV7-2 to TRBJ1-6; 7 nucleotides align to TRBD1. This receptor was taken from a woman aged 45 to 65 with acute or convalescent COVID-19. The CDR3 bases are TGTGCCAGCAGCTTACAGACAGGGTATAATTCACCCCTCCACTTT. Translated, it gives CASSLQTGYNSPLHF.